This TCR beta chain emerged from a study of response to subunit inactivated influenza vaccine. Study-wide results and limits: That few new T cells are recruited by each seasonal influenza vaccination was the authors' suggestion.

Losses at the gene ends were 4 bases for V and 2 bases for J; bases not matched to a gene: 31. CDR3 length equals 24 residues. This clonotype was found a few times. The antigen remains unidentified. From the RT-PCR reads, TCRdb called clonotypes with MiXCR, one entry per CDR3 protein. This sample has more than 400,000 distinct CDR3 sequences, with 6.5% to 8% found just once. The rearrangement links TRBV6-7 to TRBJ2-3, with 9 nucleotides matching TRBD2. TRBV6-7 is noted as an ORF with a role that remains uncertain. Sequenced here: PBMCs from blood, sampled less than 30 months after vaccination. The sequence was obtained from a man aged 45 to 70 who received an inactivated influenza vaccine. CDR3 in amino acids: CASSCPTGFRGGRAEVGATDTQYF. CDR3 in DNA: TGTGCCAGCAGTTGTCCCACGGGGTTTAGAGGCGGGAGGGCCGAGGTTGGGGCCACAGATACGCAGTATTTT.